This T cell receptor beta chain is from a study of CD8 T cells in Susac syndrome. Findings of the study overall: The study conceded that its TCR sequencing and HLA analysis involved relatively few individuals.

Sequencing of TCR beta was performed on blood CD8+ and CD4+ T cells. FACS enriched CD8+ TEMRA cells, while bulk CD8+ and CD4+ were negatively isolated. Details on this clonotype: Its antigen is not known.

With random hexamers, reverse transcription was performed on about 0.5 to 1 ug of RNA. The amplification used immunoSEQ multiplex PCR on TCR beta CDR3; it spanned 54 Vbeta and 13 Jbeta. TCRdb re-called the immunoSEQ multiplex PCR reads through MiXCR, storing one row per CDR3 protein. The sample lists approximately 220,000 distinct CDR3 sequences, more than 85% occurring once. This CDR3 is built from 11 residues. The germline CDR1 and CDR2 sequences are GTSNPN and SVGIG (reference sequence). V was clipped by 4 bases and J by 1 base, with 4 bases between them. The receptor was isolated from a human donor with multiple sclerosis. The sequencing input was CD4+ T cells from PBMCs. This chain joins TRBV30 and TRBJ2-5, with D unresolved. Here the CDR3 reads CAWNFQETQYF. The CDR3 nucleotides are TGTGCCTGGAATTTCCAAGAGACCCAGTACTTC.